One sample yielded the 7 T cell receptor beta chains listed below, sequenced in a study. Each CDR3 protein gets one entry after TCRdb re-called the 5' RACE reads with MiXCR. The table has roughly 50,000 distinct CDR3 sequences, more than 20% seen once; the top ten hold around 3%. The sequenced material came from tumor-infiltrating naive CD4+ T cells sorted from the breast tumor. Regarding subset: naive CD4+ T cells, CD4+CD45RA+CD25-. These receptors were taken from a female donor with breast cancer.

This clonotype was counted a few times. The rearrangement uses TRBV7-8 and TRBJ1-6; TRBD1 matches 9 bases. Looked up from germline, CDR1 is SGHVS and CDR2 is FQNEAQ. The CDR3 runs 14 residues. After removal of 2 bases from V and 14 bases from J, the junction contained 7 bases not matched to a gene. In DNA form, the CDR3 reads TGTGCCAGCAGCTTAACAGGGGGCGGTGAGGCCCTCCACTTT. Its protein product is CASSLTGGGEALHF. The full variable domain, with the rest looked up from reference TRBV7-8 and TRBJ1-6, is GAGVSQSPRYKVAKRGQDVALRCDPISGHVSLFWYQQALGQGPEFLTYFQNEAQLDKSGLPSDRFFAERPEGSVSTLKIQRTQQEDSAVYLCASSLTGGGEALHFGNGTRLTVT.

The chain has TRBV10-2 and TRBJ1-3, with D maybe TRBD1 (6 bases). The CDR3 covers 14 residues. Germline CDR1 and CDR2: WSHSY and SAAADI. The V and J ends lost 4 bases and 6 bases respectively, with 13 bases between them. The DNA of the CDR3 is TGCGCCAGCAGTGGGACAGAATTTCTAAACACCATATATTTT. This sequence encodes CASSGTEFLNTIYF.

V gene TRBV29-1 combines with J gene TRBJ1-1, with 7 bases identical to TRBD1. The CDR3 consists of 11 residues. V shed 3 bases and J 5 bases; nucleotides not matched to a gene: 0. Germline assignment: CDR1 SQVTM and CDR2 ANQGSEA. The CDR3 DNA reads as TGCAGCGTTGACAGGGGGACTGAAGCTTTCTTT. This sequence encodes CSVDRGTEAFF.

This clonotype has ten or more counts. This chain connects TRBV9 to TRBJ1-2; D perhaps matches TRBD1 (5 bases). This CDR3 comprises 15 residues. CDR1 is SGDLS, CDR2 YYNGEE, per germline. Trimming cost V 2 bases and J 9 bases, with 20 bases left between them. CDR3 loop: CASSVGARAGGSYTF. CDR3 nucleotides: TGTGCCAGCAGCGTTGGGGCCAGGGCTGGAGGGAGCTACACCTTC.

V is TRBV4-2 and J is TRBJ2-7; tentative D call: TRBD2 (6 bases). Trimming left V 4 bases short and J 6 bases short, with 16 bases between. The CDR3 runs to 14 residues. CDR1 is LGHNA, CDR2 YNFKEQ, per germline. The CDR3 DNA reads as TGTGCCAGCAGCCGAGGAGGAGGGTTGGGCGAGCAGTACTTC. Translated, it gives CASSRGGGLGEQYF.

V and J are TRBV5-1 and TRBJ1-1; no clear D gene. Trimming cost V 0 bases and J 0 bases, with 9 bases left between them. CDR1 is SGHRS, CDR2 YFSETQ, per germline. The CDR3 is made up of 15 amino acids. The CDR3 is CASSLGTLLNTEAFF. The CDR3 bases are TGCGCCAGCAGCTTGGGGACCTTGTTGAACACTGAAGCTTTCTTT. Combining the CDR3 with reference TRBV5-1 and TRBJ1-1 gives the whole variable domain KAGVTQTPRYLIKTRGQQVTLSCSPISGHRSVSWYQQTPGQGLQFLFEYFSETQRNKGNFPGRFSGRQFSNSRSEMNVSTLELGDSALYLCASSLGTLLNTEAFFGQGTRLTVV.

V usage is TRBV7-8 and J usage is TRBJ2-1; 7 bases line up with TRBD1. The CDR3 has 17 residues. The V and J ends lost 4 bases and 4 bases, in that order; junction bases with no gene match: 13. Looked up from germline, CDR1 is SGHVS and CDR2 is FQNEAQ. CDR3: CASSSPNRQGTYNEQFF. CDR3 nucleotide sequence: TGTGCCAGCAGCTCGCCCAACCGACAGGGTACTTACAATGAGCAGTTCTTC.